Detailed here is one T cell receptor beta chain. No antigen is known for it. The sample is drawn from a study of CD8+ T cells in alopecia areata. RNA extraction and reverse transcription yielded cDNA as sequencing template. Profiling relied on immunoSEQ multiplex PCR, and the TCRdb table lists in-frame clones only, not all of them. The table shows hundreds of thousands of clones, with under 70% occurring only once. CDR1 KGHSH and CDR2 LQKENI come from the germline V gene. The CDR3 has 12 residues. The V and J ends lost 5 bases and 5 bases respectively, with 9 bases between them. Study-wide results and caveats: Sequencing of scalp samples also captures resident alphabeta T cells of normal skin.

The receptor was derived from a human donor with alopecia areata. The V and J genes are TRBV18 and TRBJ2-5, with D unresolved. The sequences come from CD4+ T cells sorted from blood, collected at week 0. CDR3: CASSSYGETQYF. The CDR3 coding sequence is TGTGCCAGCTCATCGTACGGGGAGACCCAGTACTTC.